This T cell receptor beta chain was documented in a study of blood T cell repertoires in COVID-19. The CDR3 contains 14 residues. The germline CDR1 and CDR2 sequences are LGHDT and YNNKEL (reference sequence). V was clipped by 4 bases and J by 8 bases; unmatched bases: 3. Assignments of participants to cohorts depended upon their own reported clinical history. No more than 2 weeks before study entry, exposed participants had met a case of COVID-19. The assay was immunoSEQ multiplex PCR, and TCRdb's table has in-frame clones only and misses some. This table has around 400,000 clones, 70% to 90% appearing once.

This TCR was recovered from a woman between 18 and 29 years old who had been exposed to COVID-19. The sequenced sample was PBMCs or T cells enriched from blood (not recorded which). The chain couples TRBV3-1 (or the pseudogene TRBV3-2) to TRBJ1-4; 11 bases fit TRBD1. The CDR3 coding sequence is TGTGCCAGCAGCCTCGGGACAGGGGGAGAAAAACTGTTTTTT. Translated: CASSLGTGGEKLFF.